What follows are 3 T cell receptor beta chains derived from one specimen sequenced in a study of beta chain features in type 1 diabetes. The isolated RNA, all of it, was reverse transcribed, so expressed TCRB transcripts were what got sequenced. Repertoires were generated with immunoSEQ multiplex PCR, while TCRdb's copy carries only in-frame clones and drops some. The sample shows approximately 300,000 clones, about 11% of them seen only once. Specimen: naive CD4+ T cells from blood. These receptors were taken from a woman in her thirties in good health.

This clone has a handful of counts. The chain is built from TRBV11-2 and TRBJ2-2; D uncertain. The CDR3 totals 17 residues. Deletions cut 1 base from V and 1 base from J, with 13 bases between. From germline, CDR1 is SGHAT and CDR2 FQNNGV. CDR3 loop: CASSLARLAVNTGELFF. CDR3 DNA: TGTGCCAGCAGCTTAGCTCGGTTGGCGGTGAACACCGGGGAGCTGTTTTTT.

This clone has a handful of counts. The chain couples TRBV5-1 to TRBJ2-5; perhaps TRBD2 as D (5 bases). The CDR3 extends over 13 amino acids. Trimming pared 4 bases from V and 1 base from J, leaving 8 bases between. Germline V gene data show CDR1 as SGHRS and CDR2 as YFSETQ. CDR3 coding DNA: TGCGCCAGCAGCGGGAGCCCCCAAGAGACCCAGTACTTC. Protein sequence: CASSGSPQETQYF.

The table lists this clone with a few counts. V is TRBV30 and J is TRBJ2-2; TRBD1 matches at 8 bases. The germline gives CDR1 GTSNPN, CDR2 SVGIG (reference sequence). There are 16 residues in the CDR3. V was clipped by 4 bases and J by 6 bases; unmatched bases: 13. In nucleotides, the CDR3 is TGTGCCTGGATGCAGGGGGCTCTTGCCGTTGCCGGGGAGCTGTTTTTT. It translates to CAWMQGALAVAGELFF.